This T cell receptor beta chain was sequenced during a study of blood T cells in healthy people across ages. Regarding the study as a whole: Measured against age, TCR beta diversity per million T cells decreased in a roughly linear manner. Long-lived donors had more naive CD4+ cells and higher diversity than aged donors.

As for this clonotype: Antigen unknown.

Each donor's blood draw was roughly 10 milliliters of peripheral blood. Sample-barcoded 5' priming and a J-beta primer mix drove a second PCR of about 7 to 12 cycles. From the 5' RACE reads, TCRdb called clonotypes with MiXCR, one entry per CDR3 protein. The sample has more than 800,000 distinct CDR3 sequences; 45% are singletons. The length of the CDR3 is 20 residues. The ends lost 0 bases at V and 1 base at J; junction bases unmatched: 15. Per germline, CDR1 DFQATT and CDR2 SNEGSKA (reference sequence). This clonotype originated in a woman aged 60-70 years in good health. The sample consisted of blood. This rearrangement joins TRBV20-1 to TRBJ2-4; 10 bases are a match to TRBD2. This CDR3 is CSARDRSASGRFKAKNIQYF. The CDR3 region has the DNA TGCAGTGCTAGAGATAGATCGGCTAGCGGGAGATTTAAGGCCAAAAACATTCAGTACTTC.